The rows below give T cell receptor beta chains drawn from one sample of a study of CD8 T cells in ankylosing spondylitis. MiXCR, run by TCRdb on the 5' RACE reads, gives a single entry per CDR3 protein. This sample has roughly 490,000 distinct CDR3 sequences, with roughly 5.2% found just once. Sequencing used blood, either unsorted or a sorted T cell fraction (not recorded which). These receptors all stem from a male donor with ankylosing spondylitis. The CDR3 runs from the conserved cysteine through the conserved F or W. Each record gives: J gene, CDR3 length, D gene, clone size, V gene, CDR3 protein, CDR3 DNA. The D gene is left open where the match is weak. Clone size is given for some rows only: seen once, a few or many times, or a class if the clone is expanded.

j_gene: TRBJ1-2
len: 17
d_gene: .
abundance: many
v_gene: TRBV11-2
CDR3aa: CASSLVLGDRVGYGYTF
CDR3nt: TGTGCCAGCAGCTTAGTTCTCGGGGATCGGGTAGGCTATGGCTACACCTTC

j_gene: TRBJ2-2
len: 17
d_gene: .
abundance: many
v_gene: TRBV15
CDR3aa: CATNAGTFFANTGELFF
CDR3nt: TGTGCCACCAACGCCGGGACATTCTTCGCGAACACCGGGGAGCTGTTTTTT

j_gene: TRBJ1-4
len: 13
d_gene: .
abundance: .
v_gene: TRBV29-1
CDR3aa: CSPRGTTNEKLFF
CDR3nt: TGCAGCCCCCGTGGGACAACTAATGAAAAACTGTTTTTT

j_gene: TRBJ2-1
len: 14
d_gene: .
abundance: many
v_gene: TRBV4-2
CDR3aa: CASSQAGIQWEQFF
CDR3nt: TGTGCCAGCAGCCAAGCCGGAATACAATGGGAGCAGTTCTTC

j_gene: TRBJ1-2
len: 17
d_gene: TRBD1
abundance: many
v_gene: TRBV4-2
CDR3aa: CASSQGPQGALDYGYTF
CDR3nt: TGTGCCAGCAGCCAAGGACCACAGGGGGCCCTAGACTATGGCTACACCTTC

j_gene: TRBJ2-2
len: 14
d_gene: .
abundance: many
v_gene: TRBV5-6
CDR3aa: CASSLDPNTGELFF
CDR3nt: TGTGCCAGCAGTTTAGACCCGAACACCGGGGAGCTGTTTTTT

j_gene: TRBJ2-1
len: 12
d_gene: .
abundance: .
v_gene: TRBV21-1
CDR3aa: CASSSPRNEQFF
CDR3nt: TGTGCCAGCAGCTCCCCCCGGAATGAGCAGTTCTTC

j_gene: TRBJ2-2
len: 15
d_gene: TRBD2
abundance: many
v_gene: TRBV20-1
CDR3aa: CSAFGLAGATGELFF
CDR3nt: TGCAGTGCCTTTGGACTAGCGGGAGCGACCGGGGAGCTGTTTTTT

j_gene: TRBJ2-1
len: 13
d_gene: TRBD2
abundance: many
v_gene: TRBV7-9
CDR3aa: CATEAGEDNEQFF
CDR3nt: TGTGCCACCGAGGCGGGAGAGGACAATGAGCAGTTCTTC

j_gene: TRBJ1-6
len: 13
d_gene: .
abundance: many
v_gene: TRBV5-1
CDR3aa: CASPWVSYSPLHF
CDR3nt: TGCGCCAGCCCTTGGGTCTCCTATTCACCCCTCCACTTT

j_gene: TRBJ2-5
len: 13
d_gene: .
abundance: few
v_gene: TRBV5-1
CDR3aa: CASSAPGGETQYF
CDR3nt: TGCGCCAGCAGCGCACCAGGGGGGGAGACCCAGTACTTC

j_gene: TRBJ2-4
len: 16
d_gene: .
abundance: few
v_gene: TRBV11-2
CDR3aa: CASSPLGRGVGNIQYF
CDR3nt: TGTGCCAGCAGCCCACTCGGCCGCGGGGTCGGAAACATTCAGTACTTC

j_gene: TRBJ1-5
len: 16
d_gene: .
abundance: few
v_gene: TRBV19
CDR3aa: CASPSYNGRTGQPQHF
CDR3nt: TGTGCCAGTCCATCCTATAACGGACGAACGGGGCAGCCCCAGCATTTT

j_gene: TRBJ2-3
len: 14
d_gene: TRBD1
abundance: many
v_gene: TRBV20-1
CDR3aa: CSAGTRQGPDTQYF
CDR3nt: TGCAGTGCTGGGACCCGACAGGGGCCAGATACGCAGTATTTT

j_gene: TRBJ2-4
len: 15
d_gene: .
abundance: many
v_gene: TRBV10-2
CDR3aa: CASSVALGAKNIQYF
CDR3nt: TGCGCCAGCAGTGTGGCTCTGGGGGCCAAAAACATTCAGTACTTC

j_gene: TRBJ2-1
len: 16
d_gene: .
abundance: many
v_gene: TRBV4-2
CDR3aa: CASSQDTPNSYNEQFF
CDR3nt: TGTGCCAGCAGCCAAGATACCCCGAACTCCTACAATGAGCAGTTCTTC

j_gene: TRBJ2-1
len: 15
d_gene: .
abundance: many
v_gene: TRBV7-2
CDR3aa: CASSLWASSMSEQFF
CDR3nt: TGTGCCAGCAGCTTGTGGGCGTCCTCAATGAGTGAGCAGTTCTTC

j_gene: TRBJ2-1
len: 13
d_gene: TRBD2
abundance: many
v_gene: TRBV7-2
CDR3aa: CASSPGLAGQQFF
CDR3nt: TGTGCCAGCAGCCCCGGACTAGCGGGGCAGCAGTTCTTC

j_gene: TRBJ1-5
len: 15
d_gene: .
abundance: many
v_gene: TRBV12-3/TRBV12-4
CDR3aa: CASSLGAGVAWPQHF
CDR3nt: TGTGCCAGCAGTTTAGGGGCAGGGGTCGCTTGGCCCCAGCATTTT

j_gene: TRBJ2-1
len: 17
d_gene: TRBD2
abundance: many
v_gene: TRBV7-8
CDR3aa: CASSSGLAGSSYNEQFF
CDR3nt: TGTGCCAGCAGCTCCGGACTAGCGGGAAGCTCCTACAATGAGCAGTTCTTC

j_gene: TRBJ2-7
len: 13
d_gene: TRBD1
abundance: many
v_gene: TRBV7-2
CDR3aa: CASSDRETYEQYF
CDR3nt: TGTGCCAGCAGCGACAGGGAGACCTACGAGCAGTACTTC

j_gene: TRBJ2-1
len: 14
d_gene: .
abundance: many
v_gene: TRBV20-1
CDR3aa: CSARMVSSYNEQFF
CDR3nt: TGCAGTGCTAGAATGGTGAGCTCCTACAATGAGCAGTTCTTC

j_gene: TRBJ1-2
len: 13
d_gene: .
abundance: many
v_gene: TRBV6-5
CDR3aa: CASSFAGGAGYTF
CDR3nt: TGTGCCAGCAGTTTTGCGGGGGGCGCGGGCTACACCTTC

j_gene: TRBJ2-3
len: 15
d_gene: TRBD2
abundance: many
v_gene: TRBV5-1
CDR3aa: CASSYGTLAVDTQYF
CDR3nt: TGCGCCAGCAGCTACGGGACTCTAGCGGTGGATACGCAGTATTTT

j_gene: TRBJ2-7
len: 13
d_gene: TRBD1
abundance: many
v_gene: TRBV29-1
CDR3aa: CSVGTGKTDEQYF
CDR3nt: TGCAGCGTGGGGACAGGGAAAACCGACGAGCAGTACTTC

j_gene: TRBJ1-2
len: 15
d_gene: .
abundance: many
v_gene: TRBV9
CDR3aa: CASSVVPNPNYGYTF
CDR3nt: TGTGCCAGCAGCGTAGTTCCCAATCCAAACTATGGCTACACCTTC

j_gene: TRBJ1-1
len: 16
d_gene: TRBD1
abundance: many
v_gene: TRBV12-3/TRBV12-4
CDR3aa: CASSLHRGRGNTEAFF
CDR3nt: TGTGCCAGCAGCCTACACAGGGGGAGGGGGAACACTGAAGCTTTCTTT

j_gene: TRBJ2-1
len: 14
d_gene: .
abundance: many
v_gene: TRBV20-1
CDR3aa: CSATKWESYNEQFF
CDR3nt: TGCAGTGCCACCAAGTGGGAGTCCTACAATGAGCAGTTCTTC

j_gene: TRBJ2-1
len: 14
d_gene: .
abundance: .
v_gene: TRBV4-2
CDR3aa: CASSPRLPGNEQFF
CDR3nt: TGTGCCAGCAGTCCCAGGCTCCCGGGCAATGAGCAGTTCTTC

j_gene: TRBJ1-1
len: 13
d_gene: TRBD1
abundance: many
v_gene: TRBV20-1
CDR3aa: CSAKGTANTEAFF
CDR3nt: TGCAGTGCTAAAGGGACAGCGAACACTGAAGCTTTCTTT

j_gene: TRBJ2-7
len: 13
d_gene: TRBD1
abundance: many
v_gene: TRBV7-3
CDR3aa: CASSLSGGEEQYF
CDR3nt: TGTGCCAGCAGCTTATCAGGGGGCGAAGAGCAGTACTTC

j_gene: TRBJ2-2
len: 15
d_gene: .
abundance: .
v_gene: TRBV28
CDR3aa: CASSPRSWYTGELFF
CDR3nt: TGTGCCAGCAGCCCCCGGAGCTGGTACACCGGGGAGCTGTTTTTT

j_gene: TRBJ2-3
len: 15
d_gene: TRBD2
abundance: many
v_gene: TRBV4-3
CDR3aa: CASSPTSGSWDTQYF
CDR3nt: TGCGCCAGCAGCCCTACTAGCGGGAGTTGGGATACGCAGTATTTT

j_gene: TRBJ2-1
len: 14
d_gene: TRBD2
abundance: many
v_gene: TRBV20-1
CDR3aa: CSARAGGPYNEQFF
CDR3nt: TGCAGTGCTAGAGCGGGGGGGCCATACAATGAGCAGTTCTTC

j_gene: TRBJ2-5
len: 15
d_gene: TRBD2
abundance: .
v_gene: TRBV20-1
CDR3aa: CSAFSGGGAKETQYF
CDR3nt: TGCAGTGCTTTCTCAGGCGGGGGGGCTAAAGAGACCCAGTACTTC

j_gene: TRBJ2-1
len: 17
d_gene: TRBD2
abundance: few
v_gene: TRBV6-5
CDR3aa: CASSFGLAGPAGNEQFF
CDR3nt: TGTGCCAGCAGTTTCGGACTAGCGGGCCCGGCGGGCAATGAGCAGTTCTTC

j_gene: TRBJ2-4
len: 14
d_gene: .
abundance: many
v_gene: TRBV4-3
CDR3aa: CASSQDRFQAIQYF
CDR3nt: TGCGCCAGCAGCCAAGATAGGTTTCAGGCCATTCAGTACTTC

j_gene: TRBJ2-7
len: 14
d_gene: .
abundance: .
v_gene: TRBV3-1
CDR3aa: CASSLGGHFYEQYF
CDR3nt: TGTGCCAGCAGCCTCGGGGGCCATTTCTACGAGCAGTACTTC

j_gene: TRBJ2-1
len: 13
d_gene: TRBD1
abundance: few
v_gene: TRBV18
CDR3aa: CASSPDRASEQFF
CDR3nt: TGTGCCAGTTCCCCGGACAGGGCAAGTGAGCAGTTCTTC

j_gene: TRBJ2-7
len: 15
d_gene: .
abundance: few
v_gene: TRBV9
CDR3aa: CASSVGGTGLVEQYF
CDR3nt: TGTGCCAGCAGCGTAGGCGGGACCGGCCTGGTCGAGCAGTACTTC

j_gene: TRBJ1-6
len: 14
d_gene: TRBD1
abundance: many
v_gene: TRBV27
CDR3aa: CASSLLQGASPLHF
CDR3nt: TGTGCCAGCAGTTTATTACAGGGGGCTTCACCCCTCCACTTT

j_gene: TRBJ2-5
len: 15
d_gene: TRBD2
abundance: many
v_gene: TRBV5-1
CDR3aa: CASSLVLAGGETQYF
CDR3nt: TGCGCCAGCAGCTTGGTATTAGCGGGGGGAGAGACCCAGTACTTC

j_gene: TRBJ2-5
len: 17
d_gene: TRBD2
abundance: .
v_gene: TRBV20-1
CDR3aa: CSARDVLAASYQETQYF
CDR3nt: TGCAGTGCTAGAGACGTACTAGCGGCCTCGTACCAAGAGACCCAGTACTTC

j_gene: TRBJ2-7
len: 15
d_gene: TRBD1
abundance: many
v_gene: TRBV6-2/TRBV6-3
CDR3aa: CASSYGDRVIYEQYF
CDR3nt: TGTGCCAGCAGTTACGGTGACAGGGTGATCTACGAGCAGTACTTC

j_gene: TRBJ2-5
len: 14
d_gene: .
abundance: many
v_gene: TRBV7-2
CDR3aa: CASSSQGLRVTQYF
CDR3nt: TGTGCCAGCAGCTCGCAGGGTCTTCGGGTGACCCAGTACTTC

j_gene: TRBJ1-1
len: 15
d_gene: .
abundance: many
v_gene: TRBV28
CDR3aa: CASSLSRTGNTEAFF
CDR3nt: TGTGCCAGCAGTTTATCGCGGACGGGGAACACTGAAGCTTTCTTT

j_gene: TRBJ2-7
len: 16
d_gene: .
abundance: .
v_gene: TRBV3-1
CDR3aa: CSSSWTGILSPKEQYF
CDR3nt: TGTTCCAGCAGCTGGACTGGAATACTCTCTCCTAAGGAGCAGTACTTC

j_gene: TRBJ2-6
len: 15
d_gene: .
abundance: few
v_gene: TRBV5-1
CDR3aa: CASSLGAPGANVLTF
CDR3nt: TGCGCCAGCAGCTTGGGGGCCCCCGGGGCCAACGTCCTGACTTTC

j_gene: TRBJ1-4
len: 14
d_gene: .
abundance: many
v_gene: TRBV12-3/TRBV12-4
CDR3aa: CASSLLGGGEKLFF
CDR3nt: TGTGCCAGCAGTTTATTAGGGGGAGGAGAAAAACTGTTTTTT

j_gene: TRBJ2-1
len: 13
d_gene: .
abundance: many
v_gene: TRBV7-9
CDR3aa: CASRRASYNEQFF
CDR3nt: TGTGCCAGCAGAAGGGCATCCTACAATGAGCAGTTCTTC

j_gene: TRBJ2-1
len: 16
d_gene: .
abundance: many
v_gene: TRBV7-2
CDR3aa: CASSFYGTASYNEQFF
CDR3nt: TGTGCCAGCAGCTTCTATGGGACCGCTTCCTACAATGAGCAGTTCTTC

j_gene: TRBJ1-3
len: 13
d_gene: .
abundance: many
v_gene: TRBV7-9
CDR3aa: CASSHTGSDTIYF
CDR3nt: TGTGCCAGCAGCCACACAGGGAGTGACACCATATATTTT

j_gene: TRBJ1-1
len: 14
d_gene: TRBD1
abundance: many
v_gene: TRBV7-9
CDR3aa: CAGASGGLNTEAFF
CDR3nt: TGTGCCGGAGCTTCAGGGGGCCTAAACACTGAAGCTTTCTTT

j_gene: TRBJ2-1
len: 15
d_gene: TRBD1
abundance: .
v_gene: TRBV18
CDR3aa: CASSPRRQGYNEQFF
CDR3nt: TGTGCCAGCTCACCACGTCGACAGGGGTACAATGAGCAGTTCTTC

j_gene: TRBJ1-1
len: 20
d_gene: TRBD1
abundance: .
v_gene: TRBV7-3
CDR3aa: CASSPIGQGARIYRNTEAFF
CDR3nt: TGTGCCAGCAGCCCAATCGGACAGGGGGCGCGAATCTACCGAAACACTGAAGCTTTCTTT

j_gene: TRBJ2-5
len: 15
d_gene: TRBD2
abundance: few
v_gene: TRBV5-5
CDR3aa: CASSLSGTSVETQYF
CDR3nt: TGTGCCAGCAGCTTATCGGGGACTAGCGTGGAGACCCAGTACTTC

j_gene: TRBJ1-2
len: 14
d_gene: TRBD1
abundance: many
v_gene: TRBV12-3/TRBV12-4
CDR3aa: CASRSRDRRPGYTF
CDR3nt: TGTGCCAGCAGGTCGAGGGACAGAAGACCAGGCTACACCTTC

j_gene: TRBJ2-7
len: 12
d_gene: .
abundance: many
v_gene: TRBV5-4
CDR3aa: CASSSIVDEQYF
CDR3nt: TGTGCCAGCAGCTCAATTGTCGACGAGCAGTACTTC

j_gene: TRBJ1-5
len: 13
d_gene: TRBD1
abundance: many
v_gene: TRBV28
CDR3aa: CASRNRGNQPQHF
CDR3nt: TGTGCCAGCAGGAACAGGGGAAATCAGCCCCAGCATTTT

j_gene: TRBJ1-1
len: 14
d_gene: .
abundance: many
v_gene: TRBV5-1
CDR3aa: CASSLVLGNTEAFF
CDR3nt: TGCGCCAGCAGCTTGGTTTTAGGGAACACTGAAGCTTTCTTT